This T cell receptor beta chain was identified in a study of cytotoxic CD8 clonotypes in ibrutinib-treated CLL. About the research overall: Once patients had received a median approximately twelve months of treatment, range 6 to 36, response samples were obtained.

Cryopreserved PBMCs were the source of about 2 micrograms of genomic DNA, which went to TCR beta libraries. This clone turned up a few times. What it binds is not known. The V gene lost 4 bases and the J gene lost 0 bases, with 10 bases spanning the gap. The CDR3 has 14 amino acids. Germline CDR1 and CDR2: MRHNA and SNTAGT. Regarding the study as a whole: Samples from sustained-remission and progressing patients were taken at different times.

Assay used: immunoSEQ multiplex PCR; TCRdb lists only in-frame clones, some missing. The sample lists 250,000 or so clones, roughly 70% occurring once. The input for sequencing was PBMCs, taken after 24 months of ibrutinib treatment. V is TRBV6-4 and J is TRBJ2-7; a weak D match, TRBD1 (5 bases). This clonotype was obtained from a human donor with chronic lymphocytic leukemia. The CDR3, as DNA: TGTGCCAGCAGTGCCATCGGACACTCCTACGAGCAGTACTTC. Residues: CASSAIGHSYEQYF.